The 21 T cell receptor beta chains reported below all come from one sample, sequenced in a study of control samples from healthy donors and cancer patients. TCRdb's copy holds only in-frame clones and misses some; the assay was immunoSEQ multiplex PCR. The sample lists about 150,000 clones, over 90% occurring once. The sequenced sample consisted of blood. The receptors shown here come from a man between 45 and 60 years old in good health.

The CDR3 nucleotides are TGTGCCAGCAGTTCACGGACCCCTAGCACAGATACGCAGTATTTT. It specifies CASSSRTPSTDTQYF. The rearrangement uses TRBV6-5 and TRBJ2-3; no firm D call. The germline gives CDR1 MNHEY, CDR2 SVGAGI. The length of the CDR3 is 15 residues. The V gene lost 4 bases and the J gene lost 0 bases, with 11 bases spanning the gap.

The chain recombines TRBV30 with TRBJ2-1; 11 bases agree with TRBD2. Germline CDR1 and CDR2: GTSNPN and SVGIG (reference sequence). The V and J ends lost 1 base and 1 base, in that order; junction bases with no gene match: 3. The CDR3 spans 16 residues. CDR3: CAWSGLAGRSYNEQFF. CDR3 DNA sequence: TGTGCCTGGAGTGGACTAGCGGGACGGTCCTACAATGAGCAGTTCTTC.

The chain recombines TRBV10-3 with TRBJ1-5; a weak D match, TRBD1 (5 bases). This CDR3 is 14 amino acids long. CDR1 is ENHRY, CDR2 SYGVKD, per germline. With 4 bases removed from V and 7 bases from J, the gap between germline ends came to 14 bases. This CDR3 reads CAISGRGFRQPQHF. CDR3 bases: TGTGCCATCAGTGGCCGGGGGTTTCGGCAGCCCCAGCATTTT.

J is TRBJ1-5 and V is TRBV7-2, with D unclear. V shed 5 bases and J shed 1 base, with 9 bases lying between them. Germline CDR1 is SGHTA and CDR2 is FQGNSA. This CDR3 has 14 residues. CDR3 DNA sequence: TGTGCCAGCAGCCCCGCGGGGAGCAATCAGCCCCAGCATTTT. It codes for CASSPAGSNQPQHF.

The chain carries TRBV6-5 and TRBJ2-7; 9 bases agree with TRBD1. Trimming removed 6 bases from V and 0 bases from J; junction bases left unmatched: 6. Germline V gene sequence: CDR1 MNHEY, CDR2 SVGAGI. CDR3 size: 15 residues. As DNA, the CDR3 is TGTGCCAGCAGACCCGGACAGGGGAGCTCCTACGAGCAGTACTTC. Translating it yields CASRPGQGSSYEQYF.

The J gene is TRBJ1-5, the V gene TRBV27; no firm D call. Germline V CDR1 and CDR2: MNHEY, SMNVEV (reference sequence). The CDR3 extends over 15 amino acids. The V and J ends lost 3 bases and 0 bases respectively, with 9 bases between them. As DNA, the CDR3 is TGTGCCAGCAGTTTTCAGAAATATAGCAATCAGCCCCAGCATTTT. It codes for CASSFQKYSNQPQHF.

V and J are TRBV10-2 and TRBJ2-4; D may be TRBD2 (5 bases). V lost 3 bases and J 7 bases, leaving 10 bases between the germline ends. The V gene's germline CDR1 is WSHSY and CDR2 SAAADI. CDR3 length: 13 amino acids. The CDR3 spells CASSDRGLNIQYF. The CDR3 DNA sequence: TGCGCCAGCAGTGACCGGGGTCTGAACATTCAGTACTTC.

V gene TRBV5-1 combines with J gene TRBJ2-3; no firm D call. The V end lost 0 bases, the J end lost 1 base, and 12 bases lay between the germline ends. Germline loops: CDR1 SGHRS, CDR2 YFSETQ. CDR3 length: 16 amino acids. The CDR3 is CASSLASFSGTDTQYF. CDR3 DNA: TGCGCCAGCAGCTTGGCTTCTTTTAGTGGCACAGATACGCAGTATTTT.

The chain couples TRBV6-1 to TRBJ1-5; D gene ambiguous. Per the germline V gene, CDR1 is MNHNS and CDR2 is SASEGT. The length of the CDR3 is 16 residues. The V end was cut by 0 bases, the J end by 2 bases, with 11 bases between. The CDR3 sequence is CASSEARLAGNQPQHF. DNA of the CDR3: TGTGCCAGCAGTGAAGCGAGGTTAGCAGGCAATCAGCCCCAGCATTTT.

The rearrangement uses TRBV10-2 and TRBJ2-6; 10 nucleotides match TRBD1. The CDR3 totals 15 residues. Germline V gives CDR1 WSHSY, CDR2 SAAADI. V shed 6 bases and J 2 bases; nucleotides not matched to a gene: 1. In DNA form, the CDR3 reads TGCGCCAGCAGCGGACAGGGGGCTGGGGCCAACGTCCTGACTTTC. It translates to CASSGQGAGANVLTF.

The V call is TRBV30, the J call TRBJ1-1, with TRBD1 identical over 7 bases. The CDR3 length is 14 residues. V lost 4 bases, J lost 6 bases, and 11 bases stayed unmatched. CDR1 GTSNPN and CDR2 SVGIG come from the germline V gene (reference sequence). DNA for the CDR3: TGTGCCTGGACCAGACTTCAGGGGGGGGCTGAAGCTTTCTTT. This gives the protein CAWTRLQGGAEAFF. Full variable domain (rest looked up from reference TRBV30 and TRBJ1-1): SQTIHQWPATLVQPVGSPLSLECTVEGTSNPNLYWYRQAAGRGLQLLFYSVGIGQISSEVPQNLSASRPQDRQFILSSKKLLLSDSGFYLCAWTRLQGGAEAFFGQGTRLTVV.

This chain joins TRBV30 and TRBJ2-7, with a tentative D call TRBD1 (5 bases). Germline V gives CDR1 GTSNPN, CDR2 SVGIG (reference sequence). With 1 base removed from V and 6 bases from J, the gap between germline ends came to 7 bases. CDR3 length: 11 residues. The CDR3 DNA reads TGTGCCTGGAGTGCCAGGGCCGAGCAGTACTTC. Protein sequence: CAWSARAEQYF.

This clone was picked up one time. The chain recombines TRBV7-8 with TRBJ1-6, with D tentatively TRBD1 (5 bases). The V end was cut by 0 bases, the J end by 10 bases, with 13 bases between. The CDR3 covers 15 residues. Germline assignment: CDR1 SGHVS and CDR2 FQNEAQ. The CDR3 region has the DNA TGTGCCAGCAGCTTAGCCGTGGGGGGAAGGTCACCCCTCCACTTT. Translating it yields CASSLAVGGRSPLHF.

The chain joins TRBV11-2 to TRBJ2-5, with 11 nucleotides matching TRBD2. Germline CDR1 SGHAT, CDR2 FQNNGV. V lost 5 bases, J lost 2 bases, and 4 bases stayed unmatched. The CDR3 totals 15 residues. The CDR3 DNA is TGTGCCAGCAGCCTAGGGACTAGCGGACAAGAGACCCAGTACTTC. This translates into CASSLGTSGQETQYF.

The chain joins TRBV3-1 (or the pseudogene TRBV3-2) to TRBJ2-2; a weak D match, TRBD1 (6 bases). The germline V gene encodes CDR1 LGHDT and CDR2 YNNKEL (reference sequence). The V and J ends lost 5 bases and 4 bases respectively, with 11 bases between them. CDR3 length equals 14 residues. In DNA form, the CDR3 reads TGTGCCAGCAGCTTACAGGGTGGCACCGGGGAGCTGTTTTTT. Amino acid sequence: CASSLQGGTGELFF.

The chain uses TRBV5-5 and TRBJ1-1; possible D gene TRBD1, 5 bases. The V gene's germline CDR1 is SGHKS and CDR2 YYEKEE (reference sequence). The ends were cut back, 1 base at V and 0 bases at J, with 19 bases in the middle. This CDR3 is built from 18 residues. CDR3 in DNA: TGTGCCAGCAGCTTGAGGTACGACAGTAGACCCATGAACACTGAAGCTTTCTTT. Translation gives CASSLRYDSRPMNTEAFF.

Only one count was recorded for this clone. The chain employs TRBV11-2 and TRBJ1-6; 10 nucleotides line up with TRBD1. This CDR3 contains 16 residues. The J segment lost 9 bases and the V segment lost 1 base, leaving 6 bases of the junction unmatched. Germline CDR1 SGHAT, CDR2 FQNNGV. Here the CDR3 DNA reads TGTGCCAGCAGCTTAGTAGTCCGGGACAGGGGTTCACCCCTCCACTTT. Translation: CASSLVVRDRGSPLHF.

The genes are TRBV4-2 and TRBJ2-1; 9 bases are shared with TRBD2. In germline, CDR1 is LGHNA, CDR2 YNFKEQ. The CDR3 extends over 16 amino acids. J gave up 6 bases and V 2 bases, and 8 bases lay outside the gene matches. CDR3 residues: CASSQPGLAGRNEQFF. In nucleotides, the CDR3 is TGTGCCAGCAGCCAACCCGGGCTAGCGGGACGCAATGAGCAGTTCTTC.

As DNA, the CDR3 is TGCGCCAGCAGCCCGGCCGGGCTGAACACTGAAGCTTTCTTT. It yields the protein CASSPAGLNTEAFF. The J gene is TRBJ1-1, the V gene TRBV5-1; D gene ambiguous. Trimming cost V 4 bases and J 0 bases, with 10 bases left between them. The CDR3 is 14 amino acids. The germline CDR1 and CDR2 sequences are SGHRS and YFSETQ. Filled out from reference TRBV5-1 and TRBJ1-1, the complete variable domain reads KAGVTQTPRYLIKTRGQQVTLSCSPISGHRSVSWYQQTPGQGLQFLFEYFSETQRNKGNFPGRFSGRQFSNSRSEMNVSTLELGDSALYLCASSPAGLNTEAFFGQGTRLTVV.

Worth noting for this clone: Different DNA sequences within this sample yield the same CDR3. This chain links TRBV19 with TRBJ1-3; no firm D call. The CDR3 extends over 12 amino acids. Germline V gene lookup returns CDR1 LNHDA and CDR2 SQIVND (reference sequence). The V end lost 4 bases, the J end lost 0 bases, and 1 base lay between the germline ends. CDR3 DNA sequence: TGTGCCAGTAGTACCTCTGGAAACACCATATATTTT. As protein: CASSTSGNTIYF.

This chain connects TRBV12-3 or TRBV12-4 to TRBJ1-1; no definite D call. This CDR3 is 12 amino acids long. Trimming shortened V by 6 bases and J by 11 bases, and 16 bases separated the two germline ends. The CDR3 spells CASSPVANVAFF. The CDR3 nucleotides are TGTGCCAGCAGCCCTGTTGCGAACGTGGCTTTCTTT.